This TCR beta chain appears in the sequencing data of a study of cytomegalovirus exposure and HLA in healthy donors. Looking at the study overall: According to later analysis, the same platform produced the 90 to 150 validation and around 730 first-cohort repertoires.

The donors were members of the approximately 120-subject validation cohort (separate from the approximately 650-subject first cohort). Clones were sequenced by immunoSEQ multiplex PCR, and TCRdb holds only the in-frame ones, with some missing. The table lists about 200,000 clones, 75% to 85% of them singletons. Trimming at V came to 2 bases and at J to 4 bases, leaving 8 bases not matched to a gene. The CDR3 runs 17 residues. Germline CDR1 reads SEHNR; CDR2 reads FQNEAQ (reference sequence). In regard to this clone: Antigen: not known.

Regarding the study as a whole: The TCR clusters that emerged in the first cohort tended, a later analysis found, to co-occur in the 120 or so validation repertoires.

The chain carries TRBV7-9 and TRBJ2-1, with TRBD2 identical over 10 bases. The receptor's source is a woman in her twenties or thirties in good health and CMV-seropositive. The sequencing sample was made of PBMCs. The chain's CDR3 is CASSLTPGLARYNEQFF. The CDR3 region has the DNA TGTGCCAGCAGCTTAACTCCGGGACTAGCGAGATACAATGAGCAGTTCTTC.